The 18 T cell receptor beta chains presented below share a single source sample, sequenced in a study of T-cell reconstitution after alpha-beta-depleted transplantation in children. This sample's TCRbeta library carried unique molecular identifier barcodes. MiXCR, applied by TCRdb to the PCR reads, yields one record per CDR3 protein. This table has 500,000 to 600,000 distinct CDR3 sequences, 15% to 20% appearing once. The sample in question was PBMCs from the stem cell graft donor, obtained from the stem cell graft. Every receptor here comes from a human donor who donated a stem cell graft to a child with acute lymphoblastic leukemia.

This clonotype was counted between two and nine times. The J gene is TRBJ2-3, the V gene TRBV27, with a possible D match to TRBD2 (6 bases). The CDR3 is 16 amino acids. V was pared by 1 base and J by 5 bases, with 16 bases between. CDR1 and CDR2 from the germline V gene are MNHEY and SMNVEV (reference sequence). The CDR3 DNA reads as TGTGCCAGCAGTTTATTATCGGCGGGGATGGGAGATACGCAGTATTTT. Protein: CASSLLSAGMGDTQYF.

The CDR3 protein is CSARVRGSPHETQYF. The CDR3 DNA reads TGCAGTGCTAGAGTTCGGGGGAGCCCCCACGAGACCCAGTACTTC. The chain has TRBV20-1 and TRBJ2-5; D might be TRBD2 (6 bases). Trimming shortened V by 1 base and J by 5 bases, and 17 bases separated the two germline ends. The V gene's germline CDR1 is DFQATT and CDR2 SNEGSKA (reference sequence). CDR3 length: 15 amino acids.

This clonotype was observed a handful of times. The CDR3 nucleotides read TGTGCCAGCAGCGTACCCGACACCCCACAAGAGACCCAGTACTTC. Protein product: CASSVPDTPQETQYF. The rearrangement links TRBV9 to TRBJ2-5, with D unclear. The CDR3 covers 15 residues. V lost 1 base to trimming and J lost 2 bases, with 12 bases between them. CDR1 SGDLS and CDR2 YYNGEE come from the germline V gene.

The V gene is TRBV18, the J gene TRBJ1-1; 7 bases are shared with TRBD1. Germline values: CDR1 KGHSH, CDR2 LQKENI. V trimming: 4 bases; J trimming: 4 bases; junction bases outside the gene matches: 9. This CDR3 has 15 amino acids. This CDR3 reads CASSLGQEQRTEAFF. CDR3 DNA sequence: TGTGCCAGCTCACTCGGACAGGAACAACGCACTGAAGCTTTCTTT.

The chain joins TRBV12-3 or TRBV12-4 to TRBJ2-2, with 11 bases fitting TRBD2. V lost 5 bases to trimming and J lost 5 bases; unmatched junction nucleotides: 7. The CDR3 length is 16 residues. CDR3 residues: CASSISGRALTGELFF. Here the CDR3 DNA reads TGTGCCAGCAGTATTAGCGGGAGGGCCTTGACCGGGGAGCTGTTTTTT.

This clonotype was detected only a few times. The chain links TRBV12-3 or TRBV12-4 to TRBJ2-7; 7 bases agree with TRBD1. The V and J ends lost 3 bases and 0 bases, in that order; junction bases with no gene match: 8. This CDR3 contains 16 residues. The CDR3: CASSLEFRDSSYEQYF. The CDR3 bases are TGTGCCAGCAGTTTGGAATTTCGGGACAGCTCCTACGAGCAGTACTTC.

The V gene is TRBV13, the J gene TRBJ1-2; 8 nucleotides align to TRBD1. V trimming: 3 bases; J trimming: 5 bases; junction bases outside the gene matches: 8. The CDR3 consists of 15 residues. The V gene's germline CDR1 is PRHDT and CDR2 FYEKMQ (reference sequence). In DNA, the CDR3 is TGTGCCAGCAGCTTTGGGGACAGGAGGTTATATGGCTACACCTTC. Amino acid sequence: CASSFGDRRLYGYTF.

The chain links TRBV9 to TRBJ2-7; TRBD2 is a possible D gene (6 bases). The germline gives CDR1 SGDLS, CDR2 YYNGEE. With 3 bases removed from V and 4 bases from J, the gap between germline ends came to 11 bases. The CDR3 extends over 13 amino acids. CDR3 sequence reads: CASSGLDLYEQYF. DNA for the CDR3: TGTGCCAGCAGCGGACTAGACCTGTACGAGCAGTACTTC.

There are a few counts of this clonotype. The genes are TRBV5-1 and TRBJ2-2; no firm D call. This CDR3 is built from 13 residues. Germline CDR1 reads SGHRS; CDR2 reads YFSETQ. V lost 6 bases to trimming and J lost 0 bases, with 6 bases between them. The CDR3: CASKTPNTGELFF. In DNA form, the CDR3 reads TGCGCCAGCAAGACACCGAACACCGGGGAGCTGTTTTTT.

Of note for this clonotype: The conserved phenylalanine or tryptophan normally closing the CDR3 is absent here, so this likely arose from a read error. The CDR3 spells CASSPRVLTSRGDEQFS. In DNA, the CDR3 is TGTGCCAGCAGTCCCCGAGTGCTCACCTCAAGGGGTGATGAGCAGTTCTCC. The V call is TRBV12-3 or TRBV12-4, the J call TRBJ2-1; TRBD1 might be the D (5 bases). The CDR3 spans 17 residues. The V end lost 5 bases, the J end lost 8 bases, and 25 bases lay between the germline ends.

V usage is TRBV5-1 and J usage is TRBJ2-5; tentative D call: TRBD1 (7 bases). The V and J ends lost 0 bases and 4 bases respectively, with 13 bases between them. The CDR3 has 15 residues. CDR1 is SGHRS, CDR2 YFSETQ, per germline. CDR3 in amino acids: CASSLGYRGGETQYF. In DNA, the CDR3 is TGCGCCAGCAGCTTGGGCTACAGGGGAGGAGAGACCCAGTACTTC.

This clonotype was seen only a few times. The chain joins TRBV12-3 or TRBV12-4 to TRBJ2-5, with 7 bases that match TRBD1. V shed 8 bases and J 5 bases; nucleotides not matched to a gene: 8. This CDR3 has 13 amino acids. The CDR3 coding sequence is TGTGCCAGCGCAGGGGGAAGTGGGGAGACCCAGTACTTC. Its protein is CASAGGSGETQYF.

V and J are TRBV18 and TRBJ2-3, with unresolved D. The CDR3 is 16 residues long. Trimming stripped 0 bases from V and 0 bases from J, with 10 bases between. Looked up from germline, CDR1 is KGHSH and CDR2 is LQKENI. CDR3 sequence: CASSPPRQTSTDTQYF. The CDR3 nucleotides read TGTGCCAGCTCACCACCTAGGCAGACGAGCACAGATACGCAGTATTTT.

In this sample, this clonotype turned up a few times. This rearrangement joins TRBV7-2 to TRBJ1-4; possibly TRBD1 for D (6 bases). From germline, CDR1 is SGHTA and CDR2 FQGNSA. V lost 1 base to trimming and J lost 10 bases, with 22 bases between them. The CDR3 loop spans 17 amino acids. The CDR3 is CASSLGLVGAGVRKLFF. CDR3 DNA: TGTGCCAGCAGCTTAGGTTTAGTGGGAGCAGGGGTTAGAAAACTGTTTTTT.

Only a few counts were recorded for this clonotype. The CDR3 DNA is TGTGCCACCAGCAGGGCTGCGGGGACCGAGCAGTTCTTC. Protein sequence: CATSRAAGTEQFF. The genes are TRBV15 and TRBJ2-1, with TRBD2 as a possible D gene (6 bases). Per the germline V gene, CDR1 is LNHNV and CDR2 is YYDKDF (reference sequence). The CDR3 spans 13 residues. V lost 3 bases to trimming and J lost 10 bases, with 13 bases between them. The entire variable domain, with the rest obtained from reference TRBV15 and TRBJ2-1, is as follows: DAMVIQNPRYQVTQFGKPVTLSCSQTLNHNVMYWYQQKSSQAPKLLFHYYDKDFNNEADTPDNFQSRRPNTSFCFLDIRSPGLGDTAMYLCATSRAAGTEQFFGPGTRLTVL.

This chain joins TRBV6-9 and TRBJ1-5, with TRBD1 matching 8 bases. J lost 5 bases, V lost 7 bases, and 25 bases had no gene match. CDR1 MNHGY and CDR2 SVAAGI come from the germline V gene. This CDR3 comprises 20 residues. In DNA form, the CDR3 reads TGTGCCAGCACCGGAGACAGGGGCCAACCGCGCACGAGTAGGGATCAGCCCCAGCATTTT. It encodes CASTGDRGQPRTSRDQPQHF.

This clonotype has just a few counts. V gene TRBV20-1 combines with J gene TRBJ2-3; 9 bases fit TRBD2. The J segment lost 2 bases and the V segment lost 6 bases, leaving 18 bases of the junction unmatched. CDR3 length: 18 residues. From germline, CDR1 is DFQATT and CDR2 SNEGSKA (reference sequence). Written as DNA, the CDR3 is TGCAGTGCCAAATACACAGCCCCTAGCGGGACCCTCACAGATACGCAGTATTTT. Protein product: CSAKYTAPSGTLTDTQYF.

This clonotype has more than one count but fewer than ten. V and J are TRBV10-3 and TRBJ2-1; TRBD2 aligns across 10 bases. The CDR3 runs 16 residues. V gave up 0 bases and J gave up 5 bases; unmatched junction bases: 4. CDR1 and CDR2 from the germline V gene are ENHRY and SYGVKD. Written as DNA, the CDR3 is TGTGCCATCAGTGAGTCGATACTAGCGGGAAACAATGAGCAGTTCTTC. Protein: CAISESILAGNNEQFF.